This is a list of T cell receptor beta chains from one sample in a study of blood T cell repertoires in COVID-19. Here immunoSEQ multiplex PCR was the method, and the copy in TCRdb shows in-frame clones only, minus some. The profile shows some 150,000 clones, about 80% of them singletons. The sample comprised PBMCs or T cells enriched from blood (not recorded which). Every receptor here comes from a woman in her late teens or twenties who had been exposed to COVID-19. Both conserved end residues are part of each CDR3. The D gene is left open where the match is weak. The size of a clone is reported for some rows only, either as once, few or many, or as a class for expanded clones.

J | size | D | V | DNA | CDR3
TRBJ2-1 | once | . | TRBV3-1/TRBV3-2 | TGTGCCAGCAGTCACCTTAGGGGGAATGAGCAGTTCTTC | CASSHLRGNEQFF
TRBJ1-5 | . | . | TRBV10-1 | TGCGCCAGCCGTCCGCGGGAGGGGGTTGAAAGCAATCAGCCCCAGCATTTT | CASRPREGVESNQPQHF
TRBJ2-7 | . | . | TRBV29-1 | TGCAGCGTTGAAACGCGGGACTACGAGCAGTACTTC | CSVETRDYEQYF
TRBJ1-5 | . | TRBD1 | TRBV30 | TGTGCCTGGGGCAGACAGGGAGGACAGCCCCAGCATTTT | CAWGRQGGQPQHF
TRBJ2-2 | . | TRBD2 | TRBV6-1 | TGTGCCAGCAGTGAGGGACTAGCGGGAGCCGGGGAGCTGTTTTTT | CASSEGLAGAGELFF
TRBJ2-7 | . | TRBD2 | TRBV7-9 | TGTGCCAGCAGCACCGTACTAGCGCCCTACGAGCAGTACTTC | CASSTVLAPYEQYF
TRBJ1-1 | . | TRBD1 | TRBV7-6 | TGTGCCAGCAGCTTTGGGACAGGGGTCACTGAAGCTTTCTTT | CASSFGTGVTEAFF
TRBJ1-5 | . | . | TRBV28 | TGTGCCAGCACCAAGAGTTATAGCAATCAGCCCCAGCATTTT | CASTKSYSNQPQHF
TRBJ1-1 | . | . | TRBV19 | TGTGCCAGTAGTGCGGGAACCCTGAGCACTGAAGCTTTCTTT | CASSAGTLSTEAFF
TRBJ1-1 | . | . | TRBV5-6 | TGTGCCAGCAGCCGATGGGCCACTGAAGCTTTCTTT | CASSRWATEAFF
TRBJ1-2 | . | . | TRBV10-3 | TGTGCCATCAGTGAGTCGACATCGACAGGACCTCTCTATGGCTACACCTTC | CAISESTSTGPLYGYTF
TRBJ1-1 | . | TRBD1 | TRBV29-1 | TGCAGCGGGGGACAGCTCATGAACACTGAAGCTTTCTTT | CSGGQLMNTEAFF
TRBJ2-1 | once | TRBD2 | TRBV6-2/TRBV6-3 | TGTGCCAGCAGCCGAACTAGCGGGAGTAGGAACAATGAGCAGTTCTTC | CASSRTSGSRNNEQFF
TRBJ1-2 | . | TRBD1 | TRBV29-1 | TGCAGCGCGGCCGGGGGACAGGGCATTCAACACTATGGCTACACCTTC | CSAAGGQGIQHYGYTF
TRBJ2-7 | . | . | TRBV6-5 | TGTGCCAGCAAGCAGACGGGTGAGCAGTACTTC | CASKQTGEQYF
TRBJ1-6 | . | . | TRBV5-4 | TGTGCCAGCAGCTTGGTCGCGGATTCACCCCTCCACTTT | CASSLVADSPLHF
TRBJ1-4 | . | . | TRBV4-1 | TGCGCCAGCAGCCCCCGGACTGCAACTAATGAAAAACTGTTTTTT | CASSPRTATNEKLFF
TRBJ2-3 | . | . | TRBV5-1 | TGCGCCAGCAGCTTGGGAGGCGGGAGCACAGATACGCAGTATTTT | CASSLGGGSTDTQYF
TRBJ2-1 | . | TRBD2 | TRBV5-1 | TGCGCCAGCAGGCTTGGGACTAGCGGGGATGAGCAGTTCTTC | CASRLGTSGDEQFF
TRBJ2-5 | . | TRBD1 | TRBV28 | TGTGCCAGCAGTTCTATCCTGACAGGGTGGGGGGAGACCCAGTACTTC | CASSSILTGWGETQYF
TRBJ1-2 | once | TRBD1 | TRBV7-9 | TGTGCCAGCAGGACCGGACTATACAGGGGGGGCTACACCTTC | CASRTGLYRGGYTF
TRBJ1-2 | . | . | TRBV7-9 | TGTGCCAGCAGGTCACCAGGGGACGGCTACACCTTC | CASRSPGDGYTF
TRBJ1-6 | . | TRBD1 | TRBV19 | TGTGCCAGCTCTTTAACCCCCTCAGGGGGTTCACCCCTCCACTTT | CASSLTPSGGSPLHF
TRBJ2-2 | . | . | TRBV7-6 | TGTGCCAGCAGCTTTAGAACTCCGGCCGGGGAGCTGTTTTTT | CASSFRTPAGELFF
TRBJ1-3 | . | . | TRBV29-1 | TGCAGCGCCACCCCCCCCGGCGGGGGCACGGACACCATATATTTT | CSATPPGGGTDTIYF
TRBJ1-1 | . | . | TRBV12-3/TRBV12-4 | TGTGCCAGCAGTTTAGTTCAGGGCCCTGAAGCTTTCTTT | CASSLVQGPEAFF
TRBJ1-2 | . | . | TRBV11-2 | TGTGCCAGCAGCCCGGGAGGGGCCACGGGTAACTATGGCTACACCTTC | CASSPGGATGNYGYTF
TRBJ2-7 | . | TRBD1 | TRBV7-6 | TGTGCCAGCAGCTTAGACAGGGGGCAAAACGAGCAGTACTTC | CASSLDRGQNEQYF
TRBJ1-1 | . | . | TRBV2 | TGTGCCAGCAGTGAGTGGAGTGGGGCGGGGGGTACTGAAGCTTTCTTT | CASSEWSGAGGTEAFF
TRBJ2-7 | . | TRBD2 | TRBV7-8 | TGTGCCAGCAGCCTTAGGACTAGCGGGAGTTACGAGCAGTACTTC | CASSLRTSGSYEQYF
TRBJ2-3 | . | TRBD2 | TRBV29-1 | TGCAGCGCAAGGACTAGCTCTTCTAGCACAGATACGCAGTATTTT | CSARTSSSSTDTQYF
TRBJ1-1 | . | . | TRBV2 | TGTGCCACCTCCCAATCCAGGGCAAGAGGCACTGAAGCTTTCTTT | CATSQSRARGTEAFF
TRBJ1-2 | . | . | TRBV9 | TGTGCCAGCAGCGTAGTTCCAGGGAATAACTATGGCTACACCTTC | CASSVVPGNNYGYTF
TRBJ1-2 | . | . | TRBV6-1 | TGTGCCAGCAGTGATTTTATAGGGACTGGTCACTATGGCTACACCTTC | CASSDFIGTGHYGYTF
TRBJ1-2 | . | . | TRBV10-3 | TGTGCCATCAGTGAGTCTTATAACTATGGCTACACCTTC | CAISESYNYGYTF
TRBJ1-2 | . | . | TRBV20-1 | TGCAGTGCTACCATTAACTATGGCTACACCTTC | CSATINYGYTF
TRBJ1-2 | . | . | TRBV15 | TGTGCCACCAGCAGAGATAGAGGCTACTCCCATGGCTACACCTTC | CATSRDRGYSHGYTF
TRBJ2-5 | . | . | TRBV4-1 | TGCGCCAGCAGCCAAGCCGGGATCTCCGGAGAGACCCAGTACTTC | CASSQAGISGETQYF
TRBJ2-7 | . | TRBD2 | TRBV7-2 | TGTGCCAGCAGCCAGGCAGGACTAGCGGGAGAGAGGCAGTACTTC | CASSQAGLAGERQYF
TRBJ1-3 | . | TRBD1 | TRBV6-5 | TGTGCCAGCAGTCACGACAGGGCCGCAAGGAACACCATATATTTT | CASSHDRAARNTIYF
TRBJ1-1 | . | . | TRBV4-1 | TGCGCCAGCAGCCAAGTTTCTTTATCAGGGTACACTGAAGCTTTCTTT | CASSQVSLSGYTEAFF
TRBJ2-1 | . | TRBD2 | TRBV7-6 | TGTGCCAGCAGCTCGGGACTAGCGGGAGGGATTGGGGAGCAGTTCTTC | CASSSGLAGGIGEQFF
TRBJ2-5 | . | TRBD2 | TRBV29-1 | TGCAGCGCCCGGGGGGGGGCTACGAAGACCCAGTACTTC | CSARGGATKTQYF